A single sample gave rise to the 14 T cell receptor beta chains below, sequenced in a study of T cells in Graves' hyperthyroidism and ophthalmopathy. Amplified TCR beta CDR3 regions derived from RNA transcripts. Primed by the HTBI set, a first-round RT-PCR was run on the TCR CDR3. MiXCR was run by TCRdb on the multiplex PCR reads, yielding one entry per CDR3 protein. Of about 640,000 distinct CDR3 sequences in the sample, 20% to 25% are singletons; the top ten hold 34%. Source material: blood. Receptors were obtained from a man between 25 and 39 years old with Graves' ophthalmopathy.

This clonotype was picked up many times. This sequence joins TRBV28 and TRBJ2-1; 9 positions match TRBD2. The CDR3 covers 17 residues. Germline CDR1 MDHEN, CDR2 SYDVKM. The V segment lost 9 bases and the J segment 2 bases; nucleotides outside the gene matches: 14. CDR3 region: CASSGLGGRAPYNEQFF. CDR3 nucleotides: TGTGCCAGTTCGGGTTTAGGCGGGAGGGCCCCCTACAATGAGCAGTTCTTC.

The chain links TRBV27 to TRBJ2-3; TRBD2 matches at 9 bases. The CDR3 spans 17 residues. The ends lost 0 bases at V and 4 bases at J; junction bases unmatched: 8. Germline loops: CDR1 MNHEY, CDR2 SMNVEV (reference sequence). Here the CDR3 reads CASSLSIRAGGPDTQYF. The CDR3, as DNA: TGTGCCAGCAGTTTATCGATCCGGGCGGGAGGGCCAGATACGCAGTATTTT.

This clonotype has more than one count but fewer than ten. The J gene is TRBJ1-5, the V gene TRBV19, with D unclear. This CDR3 spans 15 amino acids. CDR1 LNHDA and CDR2 SQIVND come from the germline V gene (reference sequence). V was clipped by 4 bases and J by 0 bases, with 10 bases between them. CDR3 sequence (DNA): TGTGCCAGTAGTACCCTGCAGAATAGCAATCAGCCCCAGCATTTT. As protein: CASSTLQNSNQPQHF.

In this sample, this clonotype turned up a few times. The junction shows a germline mismatch at one end, possibly a read error. The gene calls are TRBV5-4 and TRBJ2-7; D is perhaps TRBD2 (5 bases). CDR1 is SGHNT and CDR2 is YYREEE in the germline V gene (reference sequence). The CDR3 has 14 amino acids. CDR3 sequence reads: CASSLDGLHYEQYF. The CDR3 bases are TGTGCAAGCAGCTTGGACGGACTTCACTACGAGCAGTACTTC.

This clonotype came up many times. The chain couples TRBV24-1 to TRBJ1-1, with D possibly TRBD1 on 6 matching bases. The CDR3 totals 13 residues. From germline, CDR1 is KGHDR and CDR2 SFDVKD. Trimming shortened V by 10 bases and J by 2 bases, and 13 bases separated the two germline ends. CDR3 in amino acids: CATRRGPNTEAFF. For the CDR3, the DNA is TGTGCCACTAGACGGGGGCCCAACACTGAAGCTTTCTTT.

The chain combines TRBV19 with TRBJ1-2; 9 positions agree with TRBD1. The CDR3 is 14 amino acids. Looked up from germline, CDR1 is LNHDA and CDR2 is SQIVND (reference sequence). V shed 5 bases, J shed 6 bases, and the junction held 7 bases outside the gene matches. CDR3 amino acids: CASSPDRGWNGYTF. DNA for the CDR3: TGTGCCAGTAGTCCGGACAGGGGCTGGAATGGCTACACCTTC.

The V and J genes are TRBV2 and TRBJ2-7; D might be TRBD1 (6 bases). CDR1 and CDR2 (germline): SNHLY, FYNNEI. V lost 5 bases and J lost 3, with 14 bases in between. This CDR3 is built from 14 residues. CDR3 in DNA: TGTGCCAGCAGTCCACATGGGACAAACTACGAGCAGTACTTC. Its protein product is CASSPHGTNYEQYF. The variable domain in full, completed from reference TRBV2 and TRBJ2-7, reads EPEVTQTPSHQVTQMGQEVILRCVPISNHLYFYWYRQILGQKVEFLVSFYNNEISEKSEIFDDQFSVERPDGSNFTLKIRSTKLEDSAMYFCASSPHGTNYEQYFGPGTRLTVT.

The sample holds many counts of this clonotype. The chain is built from TRBV5-1 and TRBJ1-1, with 9 nucleotides matching TRBD1. The germline CDR1 and CDR2 sequences are SGHRS and YFSETQ. This CDR3 is 14 amino acids long. The V and J ends lost 4 bases and 1 base, in that order; junction bases with no gene match: 2. CDR3 in amino acids: CASSADRGNTEAFF. As DNA, the CDR3 is TGCGCCAGCAGCGCGGACAGGGGGAACACTGAAGCTTTCTTT.

The rearrangement links TRBV5-5 to TRBJ2-4; no firm D call. Germline V lookup: CDR1 SGHKS, CDR2 YYEKEE (reference sequence). CDR3 size: 16 residues. V was clipped by 4 bases and J by 2 bases, with 16 bases between them. In DNA, the CDR3 is TGTGCCAGCAGCCAGTTAGGGTTATGGACCAAAAACATTCAGTACTTC. Its protein product is CASSQLGLWTKNIQYF.

The V call is TRBV11-2, the J call TRBJ2-3; D may be TRBD2 (6 bases). The CDR3 spans 14 residues. Trimming removed 5 bases from V and 2 bases from J, with 11 bases in between. Per the germline V gene, CDR1 is SGHAT and CDR2 is FQNNGV. CDR3 amino acids: CASSGEAFTDTQYF. The CDR3 region has the DNA TGTGCCAGCAGCGGGGAGGCCTTCACAGATACGCAGTATTTT.

This clonotype was observed many times. J is TRBJ2-1 and V is TRBV28; the D gene is possibly TRBD1 (5 bases). Germline V gene sequence: CDR1 MDHEN, CDR2 SYDVKM. CDR3 length: 20 amino acids. Trimming stripped 4 bases from V and 3 bases from J, with 28 bases between. The CDR3 sequence: CASSSIRRVFDVGHYNEQFF. CDR3 sequence (DNA): TGTGCCAGCAGTTCTATTCGCCGGGTCTTTGATGTGGGGCACTACAATGAGCAGTTCTTC.

This chain links TRBV27 with TRBJ1-1; D not resolved. Trimming took off 6 bases at V and 3 bases at J, with 11 bases between the two ends. Germline CDR1 reads MNHEY; CDR2 reads SMNVEV (reference sequence). The CDR3 length is 13 residues. The CDR3 sequence is CASSHGPDTEAFF. CDR3 sequence (DNA): TGTGCCAGCAGCCACGGCCCGGACACTGAAGCTTTCTTT.

CDR3 nucleotides: TGTGCCAGCACCCCCGGCCCCCAAAGGGACAGCGCCTACGAGCAGTACTTC. As protein: CASTPGPQRDSAYEQYF. The chain links TRBV2 to TRBJ2-7; 7 positions agree with TRBD1. V trimming: 7 bases; J trimming: 2 bases; junction bases outside the gene matches: 17. There are 17 residues in the CDR3. CDR1 and CDR2 (germline): SNHLY, FYNNEI. The variable domain in full, completed from reference TRBV2 and TRBJ2-7, reads EPEVTQTPSHQVTQMGQEVILRCVPISNHLYFYWYRQILGQKVEFLVSFYNNEISEKSEIFDDQFSVERPDGSNFTLKIRSTKLEDSAMYFCASTPGPQRDSAYEQYFGPGTRLTVT.

The CDR3 sequence is CASSLRQGTQETQYF. CDR3 coding DNA: TGTGCCAGCAGTTTACGGCAGGGGACTCAAGAGACCCAGTACTTC. The V call is TRBV27, the J call TRBJ2-5; the D call may be TRBD1 or TRBD2 (6 bases each). Germline V CDR1 and CDR2: MNHEY, SMNVEV (reference sequence). This CDR3 is 15 amino acids long. The V gene lost 2 bases and the J gene lost 2 bases, with 12 bases spanning the gap.